The clone carrying this T cell receptor (beta chain) was recorded many times. Its antigen is currently unknown. Preparing the TCRbeta library involved the use of unique molecular identifiers. TCRdb re-analysed the PCR reads in MiXCR, keeping a single row per CDR3 protein. The data contain a few hundred thousand distinct CDR3 sequences, about 9.9% of them singletons. This sample was taken from a study of T-cell reconstitution after alpha-beta-depleted transplantation in children. Germline values: CDR1 SSHAT, CDR2 FNYEAQ (reference sequence). The junction had 4 bases not matched to a gene; V was cut back by 2 bases and J by 3 bases. The CDR3 has 15 residues. Study observations and caveats: Several hundred expanded graft clones reportedly were the source of alpha-beta T cells about two months after transplant.

This chain uses TRBV7-7 with TRBJ2-7; 10 positions match TRBD2. Sequences were derived from peripheral blood, sampled 180 days after TCRalphabeta/CD19-depleted stem cell transplant. The source of this sequence is a male patient aged 2-15 years who had a stem cell transplant for chronic granulomatous disease, so the T cells may come from the graft donor. CDR3 loop: CASSLRAGGNYEQYF. The CDR3 nucleotides are TGTGCCAGCAGCTTAAGAGCGGGAGGGAACTACGAGCAGTACTTC.